A single sample gave rise to the 14 T cell receptor beta chains below, sequenced in a study of T cells after yellow fever vaccination. From the 5' RACE reads, TCRdb called clonotypes with MiXCR, one entry per CDR3 protein. The sample has over 300,000 distinct CDR3 sequences; around 6.8% are singletons. The source was PBMCs, collected more than 35 days after the first yellow fever vaccination. Receptors were obtained from a man younger than 30 who received the YFV17D yellow fever vaccine.

This clonotype was seen only a few times. V and J are TRBV14 and TRBJ2-7; weak D call: TRBD2 (5 bases). Germline V CDR1 and CDR2: SGHDN, FVKESK. Trimming took off 4 bases at V and 3 bases at J, with 13 bases between the two ends. The CDR3 has 14 residues. The CDR3 nucleotides are TGTGCCAGCAGCCCGAGGGTTTGGGACTACGAGCAGTACTTC. It translates to CASSPRVWDYEQYF.

The chain joins TRBV7-8 to TRBJ2-2, with D possibly being TRBD1 or TRBD2 (5 bases each). Germline-derived CDR1 and CDR2 are SGHVS and FQNEAQ. Deletions cut 2 bases from V and 6 bases from J, with 7 bases between. The CDR3 covers 13 residues. The DNA of the CDR3 is TGTGCCAGCAGCTTATGGGACCCCGGGGAGCTGTTTTTT. Translated: CASSLWDPGELFF. The complete variable domain, with remaining parts taken from reference TRBV7-8 and TRBJ2-2, reads GAGVSQSPRYKVAKRGQDVALRCDPISGHVSLFWYQQALGQGPEFLTYFQNEAQLDKSGLPSDRFFAERPEGSVSTLKIQRTQQEDSAVYLCASSLWDPGELFFGEGSRLTVL.

The table lists this clonotype with many counts. This chain joins TRBV5-1 and TRBJ1-1; weak D call: TRBD1 (6 bases). This CDR3 spans 17 amino acids. Trimming removed 2 bases at V and 6 bases at J, with 23 bases between. The germline CDR1 and CDR2 sequences are SGHRS and YFSETQ. Here the CDR3 reads CASSFRGGNFEASEAFF. The CDR3 DNA sequence: TGCGCCAGCAGCTTTAGAGGGGGGAATTTTGAGGCTTCTGAAGCTTTCTTT.

This clonotype was picked up a small number of times. The chain links TRBV10-3 to TRBJ1-2, with 7 bases matching TRBD1. V was pared by 0 bases and J by 2 bases, with 6 bases of the junction left unmatched. CDR1 ENHRY and CDR2 SYGVKD come from the germline V gene. The CDR3 sequence is 16 residues long. CDR3 sequence: CAISESPGTANYGYTF. CDR3 DNA sequence: TGTGCCATCAGTGAGTCCCCGGGGACAGCCAACTATGGCTACACCTTC.

This clonotype has ten or more counts. The V call is TRBV7-8, the J call TRBJ2-3; the D gene is possibly TRBD2 (6 bases). The V gene's germline CDR1 is SGHVS and CDR2 FQNEAQ. The length of the CDR3 is 17 residues. The germline V and J ends were trimmed by 6 bases and 4 bases, with 23 bases remaining between them. CDR3 sequence: CASSYGGLGSVPDTQYF. The CDR3 nucleotides are TGTGCCAGCAGTTACGGAGGGCTGGGTAGCGTCCCAGATACGCAGTATTTT.

A few counts support this clonotype. The CDR3 is CASSPGMGNQPQHF. The CDR3 nucleotides read TGTGCCAGCAGCCCGGGCATGGGCAATCAGCCCCAGCATTTT. The chain carries TRBV7-9 and TRBJ1-5, with no clear D. The V end lost 5 bases, the J end lost 2 bases, and 10 bases lay between the germline ends. Germline V gives CDR1 SEHNR, CDR2 FQNEAQ (reference sequence). The CDR3 has 14 amino acids.

The J gene is TRBJ2-1, the V gene TRBV5-1; D is perhaps TRBD2 (5 bases). Germline CDR1 reads SGHRS; CDR2 reads YFSETQ. The CDR3 is made up of 14 amino acids. V was shortened by 2 bases and J by 4 bases, with 10 bases between the two germline ends. The CDR3 DNA sequence: TGCGCCAGCAGCTTACGGACTCCTTACAATGAGCAGTTCTTC. This encodes CASSLRTPYNEQFF.

The chain employs TRBV7-2 and TRBJ2-1; D gene ambiguous. Germline lookup yields CDR1 SGHTA and CDR2 FQGNSA. The V end lost 4 bases, the J end lost 0 bases, and 13 bases lay between the germline ends. This CDR3 contains 16 residues. The CDR3 protein is CASSSPPPSSYNEQFF. The CDR3 DNA sequence: TGTGCCAGCAGCTCACCGCCCCCAAGCTCCTACAATGAGCAGTTCTTC.

This clonotype occurred a few times. This rearrangement joins TRBV7-6 to TRBJ2-3, with no clear D. Germline assignment: CDR1 SGHVS and CDR2 FNYEAQ. The V and J ends lost 6 bases and 6 bases respectively, with 19 bases between them. This CDR3 region has 15 residues. This CDR3 reads CASSPDPKLGDTQYF. For the CDR3, the DNA is TGTGCCAGCAGTCCCGACCCGAAGTTAGGTGATACGCAGTATTTT.

The chain carries TRBV9 and TRBJ1-6, with TRBD1 matching over 11 bases. J was trimmed by 14 bases and V by 4 bases; bases with no gene match: 8. Per germline, CDR1 SGDLS and CDR2 YYNGEE. The CDR3 totals 14 residues. The chain's CDR3 is CASSPLSGQGALHF. CDR3 sequence (DNA): TGTGCCAGCAGCCCGCTATCGGGACAGGGGGCCCTCCACTTT.

This clonotype was counted between two and nine times. The chain is built from TRBV7-9 and TRBJ1-5, with 7 bases that match TRBD1. Trimming cost V 4 bases and J 7 bases; bases outside gene matches: 1. The germline gives CDR1 SEHNR, CDR2 FQNEAQ (reference sequence). This CDR3 region has 12 residues. CDR3 amino acids: CASSSDRQPQHF. In DNA, the CDR3 is TGTGCCAGCAGCTCGGACAGGCAGCCCCAGCATTTT.

This clonotype occurred a few times. CDR3 sequence: CASRNREGSGNTIYF. CDR3 in DNA: TGCGCCAGCAGGAACAGGGAGGGCTCTGGAAACACCATATATTTT. V gene TRBV5-1 combines with J gene TRBJ1-3; TRBD1 might be the D (6 bases). The V gene lost 5 bases and the J gene lost 0 bases, with 12 bases spanning the gap. Germline loops: CDR1 SGHRS, CDR2 YFSETQ. The CDR3 is 15 residues long. The variable domain in full, with the rest retrieved from reference TRBV5-1 and TRBJ1-3, is KAGVTQTPRYLIKTRGQQVTLSCSPISGHRSVSWYQQTPGQGLQFLFEYFSETQRNKGNFPGRFSGRQFSNSRSEMNVSTLELGDSALYLCASRNREGSGNTIYFGEGSWLTVV.

The chain combines TRBV28 with TRBJ2-7; possibly TRBD1 or TRBD2 for D (5 bases each). Looked up from germline, CDR1 is MDHEN and CDR2 is SYDVKM. V was clipped by 5 bases and J by 0 bases, with 14 bases between them. CDR3 length: 15 amino acids. The chain's CDR3 is CASSPPGAASYEQYV. The CDR3 DNA is TGTGCCAGCAGTCCGCCCGGGGCGGCCTCCTACGAGCAGTACGTC.

The rearrangement joins TRBV19 to TRBJ2-1; 11 nucleotides line up with TRBD2. After removal of 3 bases from V and 1 base from J, the junction contained 2 bases not matched to a gene. Germline lookup yields CDR1 LNHDA and CDR2 SQIVND (reference sequence). CDR3 length: 16 amino acids. CDR3 coding DNA: TGTGCCAGTAGTATGGCTAGCGGGGGGTCCTACAATGAGCAGTTCTTC. Encoded protein: CASSMASGGSYNEQFF.